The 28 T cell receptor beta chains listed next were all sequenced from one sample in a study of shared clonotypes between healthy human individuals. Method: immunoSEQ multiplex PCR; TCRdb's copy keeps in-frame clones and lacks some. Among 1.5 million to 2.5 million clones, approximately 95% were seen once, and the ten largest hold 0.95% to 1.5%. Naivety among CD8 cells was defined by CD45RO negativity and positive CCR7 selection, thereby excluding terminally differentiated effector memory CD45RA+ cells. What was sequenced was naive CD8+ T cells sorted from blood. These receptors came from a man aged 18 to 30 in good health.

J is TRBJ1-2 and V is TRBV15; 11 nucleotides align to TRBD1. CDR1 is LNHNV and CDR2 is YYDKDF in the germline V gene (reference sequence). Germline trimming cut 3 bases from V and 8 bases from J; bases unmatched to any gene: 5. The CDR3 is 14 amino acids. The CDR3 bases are TGTGCCACCAGCAGTTTGGGACAGGGGGACGGCTACACCTTC. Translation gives CATSSLGQGDGYTF.

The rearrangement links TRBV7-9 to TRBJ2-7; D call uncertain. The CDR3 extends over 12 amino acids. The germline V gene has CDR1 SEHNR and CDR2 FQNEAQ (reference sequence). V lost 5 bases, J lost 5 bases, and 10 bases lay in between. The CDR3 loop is CASSAIGDEQYF. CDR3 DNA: TGTGCCAGCAGCGCGATTGGAGACGAGCAGTACTTC.

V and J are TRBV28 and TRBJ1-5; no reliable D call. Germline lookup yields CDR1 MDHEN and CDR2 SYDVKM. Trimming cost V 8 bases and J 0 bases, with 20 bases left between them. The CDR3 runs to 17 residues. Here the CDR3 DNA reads TGTGCCAGCCTGTCTTTCGGGATGCGATATAGCAATCAGCCCCAGCATTTT. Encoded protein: CASLSFGMRYSNQPQHF.

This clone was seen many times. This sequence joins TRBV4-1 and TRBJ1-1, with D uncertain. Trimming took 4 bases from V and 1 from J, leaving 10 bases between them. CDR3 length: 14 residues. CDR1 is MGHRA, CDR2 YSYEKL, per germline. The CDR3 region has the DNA TGCGCCAGCAGCCTCCCTTCTCGGAACACTGAAGCTTTCTTT. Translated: CASSLPSRNTEAFF.

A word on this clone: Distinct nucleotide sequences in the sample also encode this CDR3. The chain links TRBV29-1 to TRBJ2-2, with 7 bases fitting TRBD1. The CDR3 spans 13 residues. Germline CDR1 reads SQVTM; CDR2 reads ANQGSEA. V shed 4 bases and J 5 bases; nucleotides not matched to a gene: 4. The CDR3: CSVGDSNTGELFF. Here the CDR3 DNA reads TGCAGCGTTGGGGACAGCAATACCGGGGAGCTGTTTTTT.

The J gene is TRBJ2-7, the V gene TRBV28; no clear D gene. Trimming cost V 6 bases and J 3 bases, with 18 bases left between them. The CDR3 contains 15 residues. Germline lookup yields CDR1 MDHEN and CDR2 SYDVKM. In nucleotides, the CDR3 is TGTGCCAGCAGCCCCGGGCCGCAAGAAATCTACGAGCAGTACTTC. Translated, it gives CASSPGPQEIYEQYF.

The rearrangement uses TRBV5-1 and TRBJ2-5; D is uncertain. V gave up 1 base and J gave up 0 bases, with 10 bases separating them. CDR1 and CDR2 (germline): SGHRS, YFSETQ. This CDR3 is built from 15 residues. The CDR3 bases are TGCGCCAGCAGCTTGATCTCAAGGCACCAAGAGACCCAGTACTTC. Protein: CASSLISRHQETQYF.

The CDR3 sequence: CASSARDTSFYEQYF. The DNA of the CDR3 is TGTGCCAGCAGCGCGCGGGACACCTCTTTTTACGAGCAGTACTTC. The chain couples TRBV5-6 to TRBJ2-5; tentatively, D is TRBD1 or TRBD2 (6 bases each). The tail of the sequence fits TRBJ2-7 better, so the J call may be wrong. Germline lookup yields CDR1 SGHDT and CDR2 YYEEEE. This CDR3 contains 15 residues.

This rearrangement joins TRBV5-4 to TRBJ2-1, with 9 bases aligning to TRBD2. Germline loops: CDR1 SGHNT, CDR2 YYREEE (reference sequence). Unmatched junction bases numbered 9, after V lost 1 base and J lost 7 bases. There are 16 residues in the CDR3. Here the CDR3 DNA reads TGTGCCAGCAGCTTGAGGAGCGGGGGGCCCGTGAATGAGCAGTTCTTC. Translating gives CASSLRSGGPVNEQFF.

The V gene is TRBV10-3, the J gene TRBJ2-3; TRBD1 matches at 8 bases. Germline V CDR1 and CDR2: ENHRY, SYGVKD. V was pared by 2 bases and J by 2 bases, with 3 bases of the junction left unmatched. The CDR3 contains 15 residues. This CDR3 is CAISEGQGITDTQYF. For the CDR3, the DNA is TGTGCCATCAGTGAGGGACAGGGAATCACAGATACGCAGTATTTT.

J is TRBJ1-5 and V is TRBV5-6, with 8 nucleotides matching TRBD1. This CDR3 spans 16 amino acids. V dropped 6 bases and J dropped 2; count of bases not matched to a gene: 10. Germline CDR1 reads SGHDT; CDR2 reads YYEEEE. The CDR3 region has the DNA TGTGCCAGCACCGGCCCCCCGGACAGGGGCAATCAGCCCCAGCATTTT. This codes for CASTGPPDRGNQPQHF. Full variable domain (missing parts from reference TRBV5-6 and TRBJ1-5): DAGVTQSPTHLIKTRGQQVTLRCSPKSGHDTVSWYQQALGQGPQFIFQYYEEEERQRGNFPDRFSGHQFPNYSSELNVNALLLGDSALYLCASTGPPDRGNQPQHFGDGTRLSIL.

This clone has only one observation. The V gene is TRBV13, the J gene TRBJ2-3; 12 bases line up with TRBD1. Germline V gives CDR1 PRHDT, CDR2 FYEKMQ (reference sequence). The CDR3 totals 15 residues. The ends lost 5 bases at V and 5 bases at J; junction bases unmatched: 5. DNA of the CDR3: TGTGCCAGCAGCGCCGGGACAGGGGGCCTAGATACGCAGTATTTT. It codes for CASSAGTGGLDTQYF.

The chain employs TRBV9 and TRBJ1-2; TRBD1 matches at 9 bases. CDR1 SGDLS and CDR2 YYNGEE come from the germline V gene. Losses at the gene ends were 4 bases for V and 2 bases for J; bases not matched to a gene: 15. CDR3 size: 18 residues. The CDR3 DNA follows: TGTGCCAGCAGCAAAAGGGGAACAGGGGGCGAAGCAAACTATGGCTACACCTTC. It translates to CASSKRGTGGEANYGYTF.

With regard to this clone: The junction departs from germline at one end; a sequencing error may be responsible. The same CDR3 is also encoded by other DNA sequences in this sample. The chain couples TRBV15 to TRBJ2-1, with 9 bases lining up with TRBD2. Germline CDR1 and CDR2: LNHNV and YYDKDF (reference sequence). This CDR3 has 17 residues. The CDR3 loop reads CATSRGLAENSYNEQFF. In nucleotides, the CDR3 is TGTGCCACCAGCAGAGGACTAGCGGAAAACTCCTATAATGAGCAGTTCTTC.

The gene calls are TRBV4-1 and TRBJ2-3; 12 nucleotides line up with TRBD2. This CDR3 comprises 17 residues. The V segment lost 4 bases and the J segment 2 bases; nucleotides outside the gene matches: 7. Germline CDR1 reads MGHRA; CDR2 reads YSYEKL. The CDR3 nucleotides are TGCGCCAGCAGCCTGACTAGCGGGGGCCCACACACAGATACGCAGTATTTT. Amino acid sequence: CASSLTSGGPHTDTQYF.

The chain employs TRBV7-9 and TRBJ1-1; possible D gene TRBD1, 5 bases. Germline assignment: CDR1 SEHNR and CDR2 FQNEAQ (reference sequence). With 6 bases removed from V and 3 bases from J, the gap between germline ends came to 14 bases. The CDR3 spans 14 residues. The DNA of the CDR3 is TGTGCCAGCAGTTCCGCCGACAGACACACTGAAGCTTTCTTT. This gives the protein CASSSADRHTEAFF.

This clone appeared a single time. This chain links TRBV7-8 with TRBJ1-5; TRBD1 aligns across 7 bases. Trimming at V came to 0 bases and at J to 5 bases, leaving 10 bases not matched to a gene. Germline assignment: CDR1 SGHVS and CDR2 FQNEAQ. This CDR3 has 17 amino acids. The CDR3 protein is CASSLANDREGHQPQHF. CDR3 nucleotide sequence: TGTGCCAGCAGCTTAGCCAATGACAGGGAGGGTCATCAGCCCCAGCATTTT. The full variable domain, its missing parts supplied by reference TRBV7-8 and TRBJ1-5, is GAGVSQSPRYKVAKRGQDVALRCDPISGHVSLFWYQQALGQGPEFLTYFQNEAQLDKSGLPSDRFFAERPEGSVSTLKIQRTQQEDSAVYLCASSLANDREGHQPQHFGDGTRLSIL.

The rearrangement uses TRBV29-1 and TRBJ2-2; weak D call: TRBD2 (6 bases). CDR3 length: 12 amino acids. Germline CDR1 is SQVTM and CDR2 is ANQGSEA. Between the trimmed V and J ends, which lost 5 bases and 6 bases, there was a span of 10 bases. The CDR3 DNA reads TGCAGCGTTTTCAGGGAGGCCGGGGAGCTGTTTTTT. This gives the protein CSVFREAGELFF.

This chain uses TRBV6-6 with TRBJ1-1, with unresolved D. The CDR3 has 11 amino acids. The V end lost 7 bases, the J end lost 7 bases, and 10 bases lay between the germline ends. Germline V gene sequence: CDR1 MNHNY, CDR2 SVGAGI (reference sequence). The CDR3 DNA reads TGTGCCAGCACCGACTCCGTTGAAGCTTTCTTT. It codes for CASTDSVEAFF.

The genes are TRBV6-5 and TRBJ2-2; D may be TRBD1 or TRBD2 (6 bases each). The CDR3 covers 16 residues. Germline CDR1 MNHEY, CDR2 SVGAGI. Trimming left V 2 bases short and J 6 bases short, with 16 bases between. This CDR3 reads CASSYAVWGASGELFF. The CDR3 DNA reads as TGTGCCAGCAGTTACGCGGTTTGGGGGGCCTCCGGGGAGCTGTTTTTT.

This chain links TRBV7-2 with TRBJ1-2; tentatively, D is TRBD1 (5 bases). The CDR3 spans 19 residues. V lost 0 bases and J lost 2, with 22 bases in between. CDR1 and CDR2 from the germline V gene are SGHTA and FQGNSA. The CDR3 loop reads CASSLAGAEGDSSNYGYTF. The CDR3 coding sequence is TGTGCCAGCAGCTTAGCAGGGGCAGAGGGCGATAGTTCGAACTATGGCTACACCTTC.

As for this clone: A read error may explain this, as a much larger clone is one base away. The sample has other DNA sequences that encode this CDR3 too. The CDR3 nucleotides are TGTGCCAGCAGCGTAGCGGGCACAGATACGCAGTATTTT. This gives the protein CASSVAGTDTQYF. The chain employs TRBV9 and TRBJ2-3, with D unclear. Germline V gives CDR1 SGDLS, CDR2 YYNGEE. This CDR3 comprises 13 residues. V gave up 0 bases and J gave up 1 base, with 3 bases separating them.

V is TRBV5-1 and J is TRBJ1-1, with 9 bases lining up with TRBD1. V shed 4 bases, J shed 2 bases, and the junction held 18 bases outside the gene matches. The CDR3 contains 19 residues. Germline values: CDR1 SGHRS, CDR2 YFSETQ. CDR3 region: CASSNRDREVVPVNTEAFF. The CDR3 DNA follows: TGCGCCAGCAGCAACCGGGACAGGGAAGTGGTACCCGTCAACACTGAAGCTTTCTTT.

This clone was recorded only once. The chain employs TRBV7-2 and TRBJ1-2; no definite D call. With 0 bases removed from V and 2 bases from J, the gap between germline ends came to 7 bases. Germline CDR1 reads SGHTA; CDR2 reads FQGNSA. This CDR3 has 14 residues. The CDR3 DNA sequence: TGTGCCAGCAGCTTAGCGGAATCGAACTATGGCTACACCTTC. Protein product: CASSLAESNYGYTF.

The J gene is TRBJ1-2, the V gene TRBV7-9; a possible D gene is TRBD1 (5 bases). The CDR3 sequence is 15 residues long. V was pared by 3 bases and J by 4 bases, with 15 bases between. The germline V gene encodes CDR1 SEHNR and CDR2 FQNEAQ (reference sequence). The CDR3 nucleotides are TGTGCCAGCAGCTTGGGTACAGAGGGGCCCTATGGCTACACCTTC. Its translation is CASSLGTEGPYGYTF. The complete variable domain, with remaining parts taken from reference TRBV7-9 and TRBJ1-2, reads DTGVSQNPRHKITKRGQNVTFRCDPISEHNRLYWYRQTLGQGPEFLTYFQNEAQLEKSRLLSDRFSAERPKGSFSTLEIQRTEQGDSAMYLCASSLGTEGPYGYTFGSGTRLTVV.

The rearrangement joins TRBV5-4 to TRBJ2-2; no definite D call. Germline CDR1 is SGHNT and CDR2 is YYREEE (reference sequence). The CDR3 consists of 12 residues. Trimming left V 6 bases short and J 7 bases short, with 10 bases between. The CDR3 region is CASTVVGGELFF. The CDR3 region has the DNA TGTGCCAGCACCGTAGTGGGCGGGGAGCTGTTTTTT.

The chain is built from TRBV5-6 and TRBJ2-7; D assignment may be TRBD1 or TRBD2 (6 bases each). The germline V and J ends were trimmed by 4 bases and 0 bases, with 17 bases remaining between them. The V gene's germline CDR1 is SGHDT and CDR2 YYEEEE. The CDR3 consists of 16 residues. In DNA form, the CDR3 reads TGTGCCAGCAGCCCCAGCCCGGGGGCCCTCTCCTACGAGCAGTACTTC. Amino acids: CASSPSPGALSYEQYF.

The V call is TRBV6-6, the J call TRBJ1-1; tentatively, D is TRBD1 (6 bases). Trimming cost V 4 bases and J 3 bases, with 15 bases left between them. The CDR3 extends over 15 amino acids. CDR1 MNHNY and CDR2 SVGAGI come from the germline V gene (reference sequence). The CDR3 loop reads CASSSLMGADTEAFF. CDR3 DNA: TGTGCCAGCAGTTCCCTCATGGGGGCTGACACTGAAGCTTTCTTT.